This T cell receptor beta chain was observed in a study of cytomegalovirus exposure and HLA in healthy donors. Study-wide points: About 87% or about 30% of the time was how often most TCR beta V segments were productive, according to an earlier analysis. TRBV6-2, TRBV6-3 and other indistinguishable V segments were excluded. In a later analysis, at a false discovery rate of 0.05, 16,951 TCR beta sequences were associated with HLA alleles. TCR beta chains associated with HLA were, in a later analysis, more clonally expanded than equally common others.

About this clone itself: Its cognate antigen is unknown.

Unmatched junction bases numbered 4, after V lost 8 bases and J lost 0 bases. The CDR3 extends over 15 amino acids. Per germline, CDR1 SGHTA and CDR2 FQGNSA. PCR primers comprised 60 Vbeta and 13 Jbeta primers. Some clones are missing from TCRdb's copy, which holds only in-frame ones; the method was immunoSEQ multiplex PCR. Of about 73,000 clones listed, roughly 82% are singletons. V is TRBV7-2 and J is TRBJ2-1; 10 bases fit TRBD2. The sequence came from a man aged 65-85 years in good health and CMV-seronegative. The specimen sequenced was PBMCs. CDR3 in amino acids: CASFASGSSYNEQFF. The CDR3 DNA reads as TGTGCCAGCTTTGCTAGCGGGAGCTCCTACAATGAGCAGTTCTTC.